This entry lists 30 T cell receptor beta chains sequenced from one sample in a study of T cells after yellow fever vaccination. TCRdb reanalysed the 5' RACE reads using MiXCR and keeps one entry per CDR3 protein. The sample includes about 350,000 distinct CDR3 sequences, approximately 10% of them seen just once. Material: PBMCs, obtained on the day of the first yellow fever vaccination. The origin of the receptors is a man between 18 and 29 years old who received the YFV17D yellow fever vaccine.

This chain connects TRBV6-5 to TRBJ1-4, with TRBD1 matching 7 bases. The germline CDR1 and CDR2 sequences are MNHEY and SVGAGI. The V segment lost 2 bases and the J segment 5 bases; nucleotides outside the gene matches: 2. This CDR3 is built from 14 residues. In DNA form, the CDR3 reads TGTGCCAGCAGTTACAGGGGGCGGAATGAAAAACTGTTTTTT. Translated: CASSYRGRNEKLFF.

The table lists this clonotype with many counts. The rearrangement uses TRBV27 and TRBJ2-3; 9 nucleotides align to TRBD2. Germline CDR1 is MNHEY and CDR2 is SMNVEV (reference sequence). The CDR3 sequence is 16 residues long. With V trimmed by 3 bases and J by 5 bases, 9 bases remained unmatched. In nucleotides, the CDR3 is TGTGCCAGCAGTTTCATGTTTCCAGCGGGGGGAGATACGCAGTATTTT. This sequence encodes CASSFMFPAGGDTQYF.

The DNA of the CDR3 is TGTGCCATCCCAGGACACCTAGGTACCTACGAGCAGTACGTC. Protein product: CAIPGHLGTYEQYV. The chain carries TRBV24-1 and TRBJ2-7; TRBD1 might be the D (5 bases). Trimming took 11 bases from V and 2 from J, leaving 18 bases between them. The CDR3 has 14 amino acids. CDR1 is KGHDR and CDR2 is SFDVKD in the germline V gene.

This clonotype was picked up a small number of times. J is TRBJ2-1 and V is TRBV20-1; TRBD1 matches at 9 bases. The V gene end was trimmed by 4 bases and the J gene end by 12 bases; junction bases not matched to a gene: 4. This CDR3 has 11 residues. The germline V gene has CDR1 DFQATT and CDR2 SNEGSKA (reference sequence). The CDR3 sequence: CSANTGQGQFF. Written as DNA, the CDR3 is TGCAGTGCTAATACGGGACAGGGGCAGTTCTTC.

The chain couples TRBV20-1 to TRBJ2-1; 8 bases align to TRBD2. CDR1 is DFQATT and CDR2 is SNEGSKA in the germline V gene (reference sequence). This CDR3 spans 14 amino acids. J was trimmed by 3 bases and V by 8 bases; bases with no gene match: 9. The CDR3 protein is CSLLRAGGYNEQFF. The CDR3 DNA reads TGCAGTCTCTTAAGGGCGGGGGGCTACAATGAGCAGTTCTTC.

This clonotype occurred a few times. V and J are TRBV6-1 and TRBJ1-2; D might be TRBD1 (6 bases). This CDR3 is 15 amino acids long. Trimming left V 6 bases short and J 6 bases short, with 20 bases between. Germline values: CDR1 MNHNS, CDR2 SASEGT. In DNA, the CDR3 is TGTGCCAGCAGACCCCGCACCACAGGGATCCATGGCTACACCTTC. Translated: CASRPRTTGIHGYTF.

The V and J genes are TRBV12-5 and TRBJ2-7; 10 bases are a match to TRBD1. The CDR3 is made up of 15 amino acids. V was clipped by 6 bases and J by 2 bases; unmatched bases: 7. In germline, CDR1 is LGHNT, CDR2 FRNRAP. CDR3 residues: CASGRNGTGAYEQYV. DNA for the CDR3: TGTGCTAGTGGCCGGAACGGGACAGGGGCCTACGAGCAGTACGTC.

The chain links TRBV6-5 to TRBJ2-1; TRBD2 aligns across 11 bases. CDR3 size: 18 residues. With V trimmed by 0 bases and J by 7 bases, 11 bases remained unmatched. Germline lookup yields CDR1 MNHEY and CDR2 SVGAGI. The CDR3: CASSYSKSSGGLGNEQFF. CDR3 sequence (DNA): TGTGCCAGCAGTTACTCGAAATCTAGCGGGGGGCTGGGTAATGAGCAGTTCTTC.

This clonotype was counted ten times or more. V is TRBV5-1 and J is TRBJ1-1; D remains unclear. The germline CDR1 and CDR2 sequences are SGHRS and YFSETQ. With 0 bases removed from V and 8 bases from J, the gap between germline ends came to 11 bases. There are 13 residues in the CDR3. CDR3 loop: CASSLASTLEAFF. Written as DNA, the CDR3 is TGCGCCAGCAGCTTGGCCAGCACACTCGAAGCTTTCTTT.

This clonotype was seen a few times. The chain's CDR3 is CAWSGTVAEAFF. The CDR3 nucleotides are TGTGCCTGGAGCGGAACAGTGGCTGAAGCTTTCTTT. V gene TRBV30 combines with J gene TRBJ1-1, with unresolved D. The CDR3 runs to 12 residues. Germline V CDR1 and CDR2: GTSNPN, SVGIG (reference sequence). V dropped 3 bases and J dropped 6 bases, with 11 bases sitting between them.

The chain carries TRBV5-5 and TRBJ1-3; D is unresolved. Germline lookup yields CDR1 SGHKS and CDR2 YYEKEE (reference sequence). The CDR3 length is 15 residues. V gave up 2 bases and J gave up 0 bases, with 9 bases separating them. The CDR3 DNA follows: TGTGCCAGCAGCTTCGGTATAGGCTCTGGAAACACCATATATTTT. Its protein product is CASSFGIGSGNTIYF.

This sequence joins TRBV7-8 and TRBJ2-5; D possibly uses TRBD1 or TRBD2 (5 bases each). Germline CDR1 is SGHVS and CDR2 is FQNEAQ. The CDR3 is 15 residues long. V lost 5 bases to trimming and J lost 5 bases, with 18 bases between them. The CDR3 bases are TGTGCCAGCAGCGCATCCTCGGGACGCGCGGAGACCCAGTACTTC. It specifies CASSASSGRAETQYF.

This clonotype was observed a few times. As DNA, the CDR3 is TGTGCCATCAGTGAGTCGAGTCCAGGAATCGGCGAGCAGTACTTC. Residues: CAISESSPGIGEQYF. This chain joins TRBV10-3 and TRBJ2-7; no clear D. Per germline, CDR1 ENHRY and CDR2 SYGVKD. The CDR3 has 15 amino acids. V was pared by 0 bases and J by 6 bases, with 15 bases between.

This clonotype has just a few counts. CDR3 coding DNA: TGTGCCAGCAGCTTGTTGGGACGAACATCACCCCTCCACTTT. Translating gives CASSLLGRTSPLHF. The chain couples TRBV5-6 to TRBJ1-6; possible D gene TRBD1, 5 bases. Germline CDR1 reads SGHDT; CDR2 reads YYEEEE. This CDR3 is built from 14 residues. V was trimmed by 1 base and J by 10 bases, leaving 12 bases between them.

In this sample, this clonotype turned up a few times. The rearrangement links TRBV12-3 or TRBV12-4 to TRBJ2-1; D gene unclear. This CDR3 region has 11 residues. The ends were cut back, 6 bases at V and 9 bases at J, with 9 bases in the middle. The CDR3 DNA follows: TGTGCCAGCAGCCGGACGATTGAGCAGTTCTTC. Translation gives CASSRTIEQFF.

This clonotype was recorded a few times. Here the CDR3 reads CASSREGPGPAEQYV. The CDR3 DNA reads as TGTGCCAGCAGCCGCGAGGGACCCGGACCGGCCGAGCAGTACGTC. The J gene is TRBJ2-7, the V gene TRBV7-2; D is tentatively TRBD1 or TRBD2 (5 bases each). V was clipped by 5 bases and J by 6 bases, with 20 bases between them. The CDR3 covers 15 residues. Germline V lookup: CDR1 SGHTA, CDR2 FQGNSA.

The CDR3 loop reads CASIRGGNNEKLFF. In nucleotides, the CDR3 is TGTGCCAGCATAAGGGGCGGGAATAATGAAAAACTGTTTTTT. J is TRBJ1-4 and V is TRBV28; D is perhaps TRBD1 (5 bases). The CDR3 spans 14 residues. Trimming left V 7 bases short and J 4 bases short, with 13 bases between. Per germline, CDR1 MDHEN and CDR2 SYDVKM.

This clonotype was recorded a few times. CDR3 amino acids: CAIRGTGTHEQYF. CDR3 nucleotide sequence: TGTGCCATACGGGGGACAGGGACTCACGAGCAGTACTTC. The chain has TRBV2 and TRBJ2-7; 9 bases match TRBD1. V gave up 10 bases and J gave up 5 bases; unmatched junction bases: 9. The length of the CDR3 is 13 residues. Germline V gene lookup returns CDR1 SNHLY and CDR2 FYNNEI.

This clonotype has more than one count but fewer than ten. CDR3 residues: CASSTSPSLRPHQPQHF. The CDR3 coding sequence is TGTGCCAGCAGCACGAGCCCCAGTCTCCGGCCACATCAGCCCCAGCATTTT. The chain has TRBV7-9 and TRBJ1-5; D remains unclear. In germline, CDR1 is SEHNR, CDR2 FQNEAQ (reference sequence). The CDR3 totals 17 residues. The V end lost 5 bases, the J end lost 5 bases, and 22 bases lay between the germline ends.

The chain joins TRBV6-2 or TRBV6-3 to TRBJ1-5; TRBD1 might be the D (5 bases). This CDR3 is built from 13 residues. Between the trimmed V and J ends, which lost 1 base and 6 bases, there was a span of 7 bases. Germline V CDR1 and CDR2: MNHEY, SVGEGT. The chain's CDR3 is CASSYWGGQPQHF. In DNA form, the CDR3 reads TGTGCCAGCAGTTACTGGGGGGGTCAGCCCCAGCATTTT.

This clonotype came up a few times. This chain's CDR3 is CASSHYPPGTSGGDTQYF. In nucleotides, the CDR3 is TGTGCCAGCAGCCACTACCCGCCCGGGACTAGCGGGGGTGATACGCAGTATTTT. V is TRBV3-1 and J is TRBJ2-3; 14 bases are shared with TRBD2. Per the germline V gene, CDR1 is LGHDT and CDR2 is YNNKEL (reference sequence). V lost 3 bases, J lost 6 bases, and 11 bases stayed unmatched. This CDR3 spans 18 amino acids.

This clonotype was observed a few times. V usage is TRBV6-1 and J usage is TRBJ1-4, with D tentatively TRBD1 (5 bases). The CDR3 is 14 amino acids. The germline CDR1 and CDR2 sequences are MNHNS and SASEGT. V was shortened by 6 bases and J by 3 bases, with 11 bases between the two germline ends. CDR3 sequence: CASSRVRANEKLFF. The DNA of the CDR3 is TGTGCCAGCAGCCGAGTCAGGGCTAATGAAAAACTGTTTTTT.

This clonotype was seen only a few times. The chain uses TRBV18 and TRBJ2-4; 12 bases are a match to TRBD2. Germline lookup yields CDR1 KGHSH and CDR2 LQKENI. The CDR3 sequence is 17 residues long. Trimming took 6 bases from V and 0 from J; bases not matched to a gene: 6. The CDR3 region is CASSSRTSGIAKNIQYF. CDR3 in DNA: TGTGCCAGCTCGTCGAGGACTAGCGGGATAGCCAAAAACATTCAGTACTTC.

CDR3 residues: CASREAGYNEQFF. The CDR3, as DNA: TGCGCCAGCAGAGAGGCGGGATACAATGAGCAGTTCTTC. This chain links TRBV5-1 with TRBJ2-1; D perhaps matches TRBD2 (6 bases). This CDR3 contains 13 residues. The V gene's germline CDR1 is SGHRS and CDR2 YFSETQ. Trimming cost V 5 bases and J 4 bases, with 10 bases left between them.

This clonotype came up a few times. This sequence joins TRBV4-3 and TRBJ1-6; D is unclear. Germline lookup yields CDR1 LGHNA and CDR2 YSLEER. The length of the CDR3 is 16 residues. Trimming cost V 0 bases and J 5 bases, with 11 bases left between them. The CDR3 DNA reads as TGCGCCAGCAGCCAAGATAGCCGCATTGATAATTCACCCCTCCACTTT. Amino acids: CASSQDSRIDNSPLHF.

This clonotype was counted once. The chain employs TRBV4-3 and TRBJ2-3, with TRBD2 matching 7 bases. The CDR3 extends over 16 amino acids. J gave up 6 bases and V 4 bases, and 13 bases lay outside the gene matches. Per the germline V gene, CDR1 is LGHNA and CDR2 is YSLEER. The CDR3 reads CASSPMASGAGDTQYF. In DNA form, the CDR3 reads TGCGCCAGCAGCCCCATGGCCAGCGGGGCTGGGGATACGCAGTATTTT.

CDR3 coding DNA: TGTGCCACCAAGGCGGGGGGCACCACAGATACGCAGTATTTT. This encodes CATKAGGTTDTQYF. The gene calls are TRBV15 and TRBJ2-3; 8 positions match TRBD2. J lost 2 bases, V lost 7 bases, and 5 bases had no gene match. Germline lookup yields CDR1 LNHNV and CDR2 YYDKDF (reference sequence). The CDR3 contains 14 residues.

Only a few counts were recorded for this clonotype. The V call is TRBV6-1, the J call TRBJ1-5; D remains ambiguous. The CDR3 is 14 residues long. Germline CDR1 MNHNS, CDR2 SASEGT. The V end lost 4 bases, the J end lost 1 base, and 8 bases lay between the germline ends. The CDR3 DNA is TGTGCCAGCAGTGCCGGAGGGAGCAATCAGCCCCAGCATTTT. Its protein is CASSAGGSNQPQHF.

This clonotype appeared a few times. V usage is TRBV9 and J usage is TRBJ2-2; D remains unclear. Looked up from germline, CDR1 is SGDLS and CDR2 is YYNGEE. The CDR3 loop spans 13 amino acids. Between the trimmed V and J ends, which lost 6 bases and 4 bases, there was a span of 10 bases. CDR3 DNA sequence: TGTGCCAGCACCCTGGCAGGCACCGGGGAGCTGTTTTTT. Translating it yields CASTLAGTGELFF.

There are a few counts of this clonotype. The CDR3 nucleotides read TGCAGCGTGAGGTCGGCCTTGCGAGAGCTGTTTTTT. Translating it yields CSVRSALRELFF. The V call is TRBV29-1, the J call TRBJ2-2; D not resolved. Germline V gene sequence: CDR1 SQVTM, CDR2 ANQGSEA. V was shortened by 6 bases and J by 11 bases, with 16 bases between the two germline ends. The CDR3 runs to 12 residues.